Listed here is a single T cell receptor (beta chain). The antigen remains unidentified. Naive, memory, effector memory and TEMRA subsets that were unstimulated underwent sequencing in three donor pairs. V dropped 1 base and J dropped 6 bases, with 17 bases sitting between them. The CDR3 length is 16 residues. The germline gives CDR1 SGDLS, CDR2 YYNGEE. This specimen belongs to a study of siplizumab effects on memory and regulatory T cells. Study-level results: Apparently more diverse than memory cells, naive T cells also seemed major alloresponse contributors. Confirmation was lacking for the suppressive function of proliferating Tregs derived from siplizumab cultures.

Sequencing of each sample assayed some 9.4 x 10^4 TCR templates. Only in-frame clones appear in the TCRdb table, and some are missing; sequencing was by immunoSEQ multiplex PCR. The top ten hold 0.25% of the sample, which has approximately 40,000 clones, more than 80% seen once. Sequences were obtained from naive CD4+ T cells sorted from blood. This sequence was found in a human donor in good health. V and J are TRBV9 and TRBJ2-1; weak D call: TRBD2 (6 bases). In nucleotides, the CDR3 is TGTGCCAGCAGCGTATCACCCAGACTAGACCTCAATGAGCAGTTCTTC. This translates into CASSVSPRLDLNEQFF.